The rows below give T cell receptor beta chains drawn from one sample of a study of blood T cell repertoires in COVID-19. Produced via immunoSEQ multiplex PCR; TCRdb's table is partial and in-frame only. The sample consists of over 45,000 clones, around 80% of them appearing once. Sequencing used peripheral blood. The receptors shown here come from a man in his 70s with acute or convalescent COVID-19. The conserved cysteine and the conserved F or W are not part of the CDR3 here.

TRBV6-5	TRBJ2-3	ASSTSAGGRDTQY
TRBV19	TRBJ2-3	ASSTGEGTDTQY
TRBV3-1/TRBV3-2	TRBJ1-4	ASSQGTGGEKLF
TRBV6-5	TRBJ1-1	ASSPDREAF
TRBV5-4	TRBJ2-1	ASSLTSDDEQF
TRBV7-2	TRBJ2-5	ASSSSPGLEETQY
TRBV30	TRBJ1-2	AWSIKGAYRVSGYT
TRBV18	TRBJ1-1	ASSQRTGLHTEAF
TRBV28	TRBJ1-1	ASSPPGNTEAF
TRBV30	TRBJ2-7	AWSPTDSSYEQY
TRBV6-5	TRBJ1-1	ASLRDSTEAF
TRBV6-2/TRBV6-3	TRBJ1-1	ASSSGWVTEAF
TRBV5-4	TRBJ2-1	ASSDPTSGSSGEQF
TRBV7-9	TRBJ2-6	ASSTPSGTGGGNVLT
TRBV19	TRBJ1-5	ASSETPLSNQPQH
TRBV27	TRBJ1-1	ASSRALIRNTEAF
TRBV16	TRBJ2-1	ASSPQRREQF
TRBV19	TRBJ2-7	ASSIAGSGEQY
TRBV4-3	TRBJ1-6	ASSQRGQGNSPLH
TRBV27	TRBJ1-2	ASSFGGTTLYGYT
TRBV7-9	TRBJ2-5	ASSLERTQY
TRBV19	TRBJ1-2	ASSPRQTHYGYT
TRBV5-1	TRBJ1-3	ASSLAGASYSGNTIY
TRBV7-3	TRBJ1-5	ASSPNHGQPQH
TRBV7-2	TRBJ1-5	ASSQQTDNQPQH
TRBV28	TRBJ2-2	ASSNGDRGTGELF
TRBV2	TRBJ1-2	ASSEAGQGAGVYGYT
TRBV9	TRBJ2-7	ASSVAGQTYEQY
TRBV15	TRBJ2-2	ATSRDRGQGRGGELF
TRBV5-4	TRBJ1-1	ASSLDGGGYTEAF
TRBV6-5	TRBJ2-5	ASSRLGRETQY